The rows below give T cell receptor beta chains drawn from one sample of a study of blood T cell repertoires in COVID-19. Assay used: immunoSEQ multiplex PCR; TCRdb lists only in-frame clones, some missing. The data contain over 100,000 clones, about nine tenths of them singletons. The sample was peripheral blood. The source of these receptors is a man aged 45-65 years with acute or convalescent COVID-19. Both conserved end residues are part of each CDR3. Each record gives: CDR3 protein, CDR3 DNA, J gene, D gene, clone size, V gene. D genes are given only for firm matches. Size is omitted from some rows. Given values are once, few, many or a class for expanded clones.

CDR3: CASSPTVRYGYTF
DNA: TGTGCCAGCAGTCCCACGGTGCGTTATGGCTACACCTTC
J: TRBJ1-2
D: .
size: .
V: TRBV6-5

CDR3: CASSLKVPASGGLYEQYF
DNA: TGTGCCAGCAGCTTAAAGGTCCCAGCTAGCGGGGGTTTATACGAGCAGTACTTC
J: TRBJ2-7
D: TRBD2
size: .
V: TRBV11-2

CDR3: CASSLRGISTNEKLFF
DNA: TGTGCCAGCAGCTTGCGGGGGATTTCAACTAATGAAAAACTGTTTTTT
J: TRBJ1-4
D: .
size: .
V: TRBV5-4

CDR3: CASRLAGGANTGELFF
DNA: TGTGCCAGCAGACTAGCGGGGGGGGCGAACACCGGGGAGCTGTTTTTT
J: TRBJ2-2
D: TRBD2
size: .
V: TRBV13

CDR3: CASSLVVSGVGYTF
DNA: TGTGCCAGCAGCTTAGTCGTCTCAGGGGTCGGCTACACCTTC
J: TRBJ1-2
D: .
size: .
V: TRBV11-1

CDR3: CASSLKEATPGYTF
DNA: TGTGCCAGCAGCTTAAAGGAGGCGACCCCTGGCTACACCTTC
J: TRBJ1-2
D: .
size: .
V: TRBV7-9

CDR3: CASSLGTYYEQYF
DNA: TGTGCCAGCAGCCTCGGGACTTACTACGAGCAGTACTTC
J: TRBJ2-7
D: .
size: .
V: TRBV5-4

CDR3: CASSLGDRNYGYTF
DNA: TGCGCCAGCAGCTTGGGTGACAGGAACTATGGCTACACCTTC
J: TRBJ1-2
D: .
size: .
V: TRBV5-1

CDR3: CASRGQGVFTIYF
DNA: TGTGCCAGCAGAGGACAGGGTGTATTTACCATATATTTT
J: TRBJ1-3
D: TRBD1
size: .
V: TRBV3-1/TRBV3-2

CDR3: CATSRPLPNTEAFF
DNA: TGTGCCACCAGCAGACCTCTACCAAACACTGAAGCTTTCTTT
J: TRBJ1-1
D: .
size: .
V: TRBV15

CDR3: CATGTAATDTQYF
DNA: TGTGCCACCGGGACAGCAGCCACAGATACGCAGTATTTT
J: TRBJ2-3
D: TRBD1
size: .
V: TRBV9

CDR3: CASSLIAGDSYNEQFF
DNA: TGTGCCAGCAGTCTAATAGCGGGAGACTCCTACAATGAGCAGTTCTTC
J: TRBJ2-1
D: TRBD2
size: .
V: TRBV27

CDR3: CASSLDHIAGRTGELFF
DNA: TGCGCCAGCAGCTTGGATCATATAGCGGGGCGGACCGGGGAGCTGTTTTTT
J: TRBJ2-2
D: TRBD2
size: once
V: TRBV5-1

CDR3: CASSLLADEQFF
DNA: TGTGCCAGCAGCTTATTAGCTGATGAGCAGTTCTTC
J: TRBJ2-1
D: .
size: .
V: TRBV7-9

CDR3: CASSPTGLSTDTQYF
DNA: TGTGCCAGCAGCCCTACAGGGCTCTCCACAGATACGCAGTATTTT
J: TRBJ2-3
D: .
size: .
V: TRBV7-6

CDR3: CASSGGQGAIPGYTF
DNA: TGTGCCAGCAGTGGAGGACAGGGGGCGATCCCTGGCTACACCTTC
J: TRBJ1-2
D: TRBD1
size: .
V: TRBV2

CDR3: CASSDRRAPNTEAFF
DNA: TGTGCCAGCAGTGACAGGCGGGCACCGAACACTGAAGCTTTCTTT
J: TRBJ1-1
D: .
size: once
V: TRBV2

CDR3: CASSLRSGGLSDTQYF
DNA: TGCGCCAGCAGCTTGAGGTCGGGAGGGCTTTCAGATACGCAGTATTTT
J: TRBJ2-3
D: TRBD2
size: .
V: TRBV5-1

CDR3: CASSPGQLGYNSPLHF
DNA: TGTGCCAGCAGCCCCGGACAGTTGGGGTATAATTCACCCCTCCACTTT
J: TRBJ1-6
D: .
size: .
V: TRBV3-1/TRBV3-2

CDR3: CSVVRDSTNEKLFF
DNA: TGCAGCGTAGTAAGGGACTCTACTAATGAAAAACTGTTTTTT
J: TRBJ1-4
D: .
size: .
V: TRBV29-1

CDR3: CASSSKSASTDTQYF
DNA: TGTGCCAGCAGTTCTAAGAGCGCGAGTACAGATACGCAGTATTTT
J: TRBJ2-3
D: .
size: .
V: TRBV6-5

CDR3: CASSQAAGGGTGELFF
DNA: TGTGCCAGCAGCCAAGCTGCGGGAGGTGGCACCGGGGAGCTGTTTTTT
J: TRBJ2-2
D: TRBD2
size: .
V: TRBV3-1/TRBV3-2

CDR3: CASSVGGRVHNEQFF
DNA: TGTGCCAGCAGCGTAGGTGGCCGGGTCCACAATGAGCAGTTCTTC
J: TRBJ2-1
D: .
size: .
V: TRBV9

CDR3: CASSEREGLDTQYF
DNA: TGTGCCAGCAGTGAACGGGAGGGCCTAGATACGCAGTATTTT
J: TRBJ2-3
D: TRBD2
size: .
V: TRBV6-1

CDR3: CASSAEGGIHEKLFF
DNA: TGCGCCAGCAGCGCAGAGGGGGGGATTCATGAAAAACTGTTTTTT
J: TRBJ1-4
D: .
size: .
V: TRBV5-1

CDR3: CASSFGGARGQETQYF
DNA: TGTGCCAGCAGTTTTGGTGGGGCCAGGGGCCAAGAGACCCAGTACTTC
J: TRBJ2-5
D: .
size: .
V: TRBV28

CDR3: CASSLQEGDTEAFF
DNA: TGTGCCAGCAGTTTACAGGAAGGCGACACTGAAGCTTTCTTT
J: TRBJ1-1
D: .
size: .
V: TRBV27

CDR3: CASSFPDYGYTF
DNA: TGTGCCAGCTCCTTTCCAGACTATGGCTACACCTTC
J: TRBJ1-2
D: .
size: .
V: TRBV19

CDR3: CASSDRQGARYGYTF
DNA: TGTGCCAGCAGCGATAGACAGGGGGCTAGGTATGGCTACACCTTC
J: TRBJ1-2
D: TRBD1
size: .
V: TRBV9

CDR3: CASSDRENTEAFF
DNA: TGTGCCAGCAGTGACCGAGAAAACACTGAAGCTTTCTTT
J: TRBJ1-1
D: .
size: .
V: TRBV2

CDR3: CASSYLGGDQPQHF
DNA: TGTGCCAGCAGTTACTTAGGAGGGGATCAGCCCCAGCATTTT
J: TRBJ1-5
D: .
size: .
V: TRBV6-5

CDR3: CATLKDRASYEQYF
DNA: TGTGCCACCCTTAAAGACAGGGCGTCCTACGAGCAGTACTTC
J: TRBJ2-7
D: TRBD1
size: once
V: TRBV15

CDR3: CASMRQETQYF
DNA: TGTGCCAGCATGAGACAGGAGACCCAGTACTTC
J: TRBJ2-5
D: .
size: .
V: TRBV2

CDR3: CASSSGLAYEQYF
DNA: TGCGCCAGCAGCTCTGGACTCGCCTACGAGCAGTACTTC
J: TRBJ2-7
D: .
size: .
V: TRBV10-2

CDR3: CASSISPGNQPQHF
DNA: TGTGCCAGTAGTATAAGCCCGGGAAATCAGCCCCAGCATTTT
J: TRBJ1-5
D: .
size: .
V: TRBV19